These 14 T cell receptor beta chains share one sample of origin, sequenced in a study of blood T cells in healthy people across ages. Then a second PCR, running about 6 to 12 cycles, was carried out with a sample-barcoded 5' primer and a J-beta primer mix. TCRdb itself ran the 5' RACE reads through MiXCR, one entry per CDR3 protein. The table records hundreds of thousands of distinct CDR3 sequences, less than 60% of them present only once. Sequencing used blood. All receptors come from a man older than 75 in good health.

This clonotype was seen only a few times. The chain employs TRBV29-1 and TRBJ2-5; D may be TRBD1 or TRBD2 (6 bases each). Trimming left V 2 bases short and J 5 bases short, with 18 bases between. The length of the CDR3 is 15 residues. Germline lookup yields CDR1 SQVTM and CDR2 ANQGSEA. CDR3 nucleotides: TGCAGCGTTGAAACGCCGGAGGGGGTAAGGGAGACCCAGTACTTC. Translating it yields CSVETPEGVRETQYF. The variable domain in full, completed from reference TRBV29-1 and TRBJ2-5, reads SAVISQKPSRDICQRGTSLTIQCQVDSQVTMMFWYRQQPGQSLTLIATANQGSEATYESGFVIDKFPISRPNLTFSTLTVSNMSPEDSSIYLCSVETPEGVRETQYFGPGTRLLVL.

This clonotype has at least ten counts. The J gene is TRBJ2-3, the V gene TRBV29-1; 8 bases are shared with TRBD1. V lost 4 bases to trimming and J lost 5 bases; unmatched junction nucleotides: 2. CDR3 size: 12 residues. CDR1 SQVTM and CDR2 ANQGSEA come from the germline V gene. The CDR3: CSVAGGRDTQYF. The CDR3 nucleotides read TGCAGCGTTGCAGGGGGCAGAGATACGCAGTATTTT.

The CDR3 DNA is TGTGCCAGCTGGCCAGGCCGGCTGACTGACTACAATGAGCAGTTCTTC. Translation gives CASWPGRLTDYNEQFF. The rearrangement links TRBV28 to TRBJ2-1; D ambiguous. This CDR3 spans 16 amino acids. V shed 8 bases and J shed 3 bases, with 20 bases lying between them. From germline, CDR1 is MDHEN and CDR2 SYDVKM.

CDR3 amino acids: CASSPVAGVAGELFF. In DNA form, the CDR3 reads TGTGCCAGCAGCCCCGTGGCGGGAGTGGCCGGGGAGCTGTTTTTT. The chain couples TRBV7-9 to TRBJ2-2; 7 bases agree with TRBD2. Germline V gene lookup returns CDR1 SEHNR and CDR2 FQNEAQ (reference sequence). The V and J ends lost 5 bases and 6 bases, in that order; junction bases with no gene match: 9. This CDR3 comprises 15 residues. Full variable domain (remainder filled in from reference TRBV7-9 and TRBJ2-2): DTGVSQNPRHKITKRGQNVTFRCDPISEHNRLYWYRQTLGQGPEFLTYFQNEAQLEKSRLLSDRFSAERPKGSFSTLEIQRTEQGDSAMYLCASSPVAGVAGELFFGEGSRLTVL.

V usage is TRBV29-1 and J usage is TRBJ1-2; 7 bases fit TRBD1. Trimming removed 6 bases from V and 4 bases from J; junction bases left unmatched: 14. This CDR3 contains 15 residues. In germline, CDR1 is SQVTM, CDR2 ANQGSEA. This chain's CDR3 is CSVAGTAAGSYGYTF. Here the CDR3 DNA reads TGCAGCGTCGCCGGGACAGCAGCCGGATCCTATGGCTACACCTTC.

This chain uses TRBV7-3 with TRBJ2-6, with unresolved D. Trimming stripped 5 bases from V and 2 bases from J, with 13 bases between. The CDR3 consists of 16 residues. The V gene's germline CDR1 is SGHTA and CDR2 FQGTGA. The DNA of the CDR3 is TGTGCCAGCAGCCTGGGTAGTTTAGCTGGGGCCAACGTCCTGACTTTC. Protein product: CASSLGSLAGANVLTF.

Of note for this clonotype: One junction end disagrees with the germline gene, perhaps due to a read error. The V call is TRBV27, the J call TRBJ2-1, with D unresolved. Germline V gene lookup returns CDR1 MNHEY and CDR2 SMNVEV (reference sequence). The CDR3 contains 14 residues. The CDR3 coding sequence is TGTGCCAGCAGTTTACCAACAGCCTACAATGAGCGGTTCTTC. Translating gives CASSLPTAYNERFF.

The gene calls are TRBV6-6 and TRBJ1-3; 7 bases are shared with TRBD1. Germline assignment: CDR1 MNHNY and CDR2 SVGAGI (reference sequence). The CDR3 is made up of 15 amino acids. V was pared by 4 bases and J by 4 bases, with 7 bases of the junction left unmatched. CDR3 sequence reads: CASSWDGTAGNTIYF. Here the CDR3 DNA reads TGTGCCAGCAGTTGGGACGGGACAGCGGGAAACACCATATATTTT.

In this sample, this clonotype turned up a few times. The rearrangement links TRBV5-1 to TRBJ2-7; 7 bases map to TRBD2. The CDR3 runs to 17 residues. V lost 4 bases, J lost 5 bases, and 18 bases stayed unmatched. Germline-derived CDR1 and CDR2 are SGHRS and YFSETQ. The CDR3 here is CASSPARGLGRDDEQYF. CDR3 DNA sequence: TGCGCCAGCAGCCCAGCCAGAGGACTAGGGCGAGACGACGAGCAGTACTTC.

This clonotype occurred many times. V and J are TRBV6-1 and TRBJ2-5; 8 positions match TRBD2. The CDR3 has 15 residues. Losses at the gene ends were 4 bases for V and 5 bases for J; bases not matched to a gene: 9. Looked up from germline, CDR1 is MNHNS and CDR2 is SASEGT. The CDR3 region has the DNA TGTGCCAGCAGTGCCGGAGCGGGAGTCGGGGAGACCCAGTACTTC. Translation: CASSAGAGVGETQYF.

The V gene is TRBV7-2, the J gene TRBJ2-3; TRBD2 matches 8 bases. Looked up from germline, CDR1 is SGHTA and CDR2 is FQGNSA. The ends lost 6 bases at V and 0 bases at J; junction bases unmatched: 8. This CDR3 has 16 amino acids. CDR3 DNA: TGTGCCAGCAGGAACGGTGGCGGGGGGAGCACAGATACGCAGTATTTT. This gives the protein CASRNGGGGSTDTQYF.

The V gene is TRBV5-1, the J gene TRBJ2-5; 8 nucleotides line up with TRBD1. J was trimmed by 4 bases and V by 3 bases; bases with no gene match: 8. CDR3 length equals 15 residues. Germline lookup yields CDR1 SGHRS and CDR2 YFSETQ. CDR3 amino acids: CASSSSGQGLETQYF. CDR3 nucleotides: TGCGCCAGCAGCTCATCCGGACAGGGATTAGAGACCCAGTACTTC. The full variable domain, in which reference TRBV5-1 and TRBJ2-5 provide the parts outside the CDR3, is KAGVTQTPRYLIKTRGQQVTLSCSPISGHRSVSWYQQTPGQGLQFLFEYFSETQRNKGNFPGRFSGRQFSNSRSEMNVSTLELGDSALYLCASSSSGQGLETQYFGPGTRLLVL.

The gene calls are TRBV20-1 and TRBJ2-7, with 7 nucleotides matching TRBD2. Germline V gives CDR1 DFQATT, CDR2 SNEGSKA (reference sequence). V was clipped by 5 bases and J by 5 bases; unmatched bases: 12. This CDR3 is built from 14 residues. This chain's CDR3 is CSAPPAGTLNEQYF. In nucleotides, the CDR3 is TGCAGTGCTCCTCCAGCGGGAACCTTGAACGAGCAGTACTTC.

The chain joins TRBV7-8 to TRBJ1-4; D uncertain. Germline CDR1 SGHVS, CDR2 FQNEAQ. The CDR3 covers 18 residues. Trimming took off 3 bases at V and 0 bases at J, with 17 bases between the two ends. In DNA, the CDR3 is TGTGCCAGCAGCTTTAATGGTAGGCGGAGCGCAACTAATGAAAAACTGTTTTTT. Its translation: CASSFNGRRSATNEKLFF.